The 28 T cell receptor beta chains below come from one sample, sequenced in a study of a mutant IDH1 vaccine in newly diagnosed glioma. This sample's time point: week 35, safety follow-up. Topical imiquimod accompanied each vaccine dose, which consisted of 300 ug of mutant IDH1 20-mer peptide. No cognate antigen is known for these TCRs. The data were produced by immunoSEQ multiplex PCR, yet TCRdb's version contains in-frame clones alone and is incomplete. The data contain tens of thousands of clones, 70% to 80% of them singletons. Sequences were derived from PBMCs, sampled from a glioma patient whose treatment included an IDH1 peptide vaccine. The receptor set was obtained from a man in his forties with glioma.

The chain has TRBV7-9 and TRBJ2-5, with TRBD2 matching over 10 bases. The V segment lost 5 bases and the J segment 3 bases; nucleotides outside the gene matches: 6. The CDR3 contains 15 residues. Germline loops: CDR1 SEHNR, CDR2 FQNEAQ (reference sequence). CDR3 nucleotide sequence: TGTGCCAGCAGCCTCTGGACTAGCGGTAAAGAGACCCAGTACTTC. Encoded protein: CASSLWTSGKETQYF.

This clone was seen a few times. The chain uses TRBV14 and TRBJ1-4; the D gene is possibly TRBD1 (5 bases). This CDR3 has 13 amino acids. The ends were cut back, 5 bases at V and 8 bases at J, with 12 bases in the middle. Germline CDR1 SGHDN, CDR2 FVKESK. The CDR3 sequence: CASSRRGGEKLFF. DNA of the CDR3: TGTGCCAGCAGCAGGAGGGGAGGAGAAAAACTGTTTTTT.

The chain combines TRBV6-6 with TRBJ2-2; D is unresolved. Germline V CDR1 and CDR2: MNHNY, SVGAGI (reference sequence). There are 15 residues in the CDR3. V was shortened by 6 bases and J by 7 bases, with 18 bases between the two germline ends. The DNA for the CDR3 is TGTGCCAGCAGCACTGGACGGTCGATGGGCGGGGAGCTGTTTTTT. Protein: CASSTGRSMGGELFF.

Here the CDR3 reads CASSLSPLFSEQFF. As DNA, the CDR3 is TGTGCCAGCAGCTTATCTCCATTGTTCAGTGAGCAGTTCTTC. This sequence joins TRBV7-6 and TRBJ2-1; D not certain. Germline CDR1 is SGHVS and CDR2 is FNYEAQ. This CDR3 has 14 amino acids. Between the trimmed V and J ends, which lost 2 bases and 9 bases, there was a span of 14 bases.

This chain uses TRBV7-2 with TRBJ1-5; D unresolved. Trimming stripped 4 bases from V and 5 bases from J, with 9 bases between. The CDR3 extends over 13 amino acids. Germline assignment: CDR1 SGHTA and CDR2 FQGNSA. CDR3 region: CASSSGADQPQHF. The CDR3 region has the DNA TGTGCCAGCAGCTCGGGAGCCGATCAGCCCCAGCATTTT.

This chain's CDR3 is CSVETGVETQYF. In DNA, the CDR3 is TGCAGCGTTGAAACGGGAGTAGAGACCCAGTACTTC. V gene TRBV29-1 combines with J gene TRBJ2-5; D is perhaps TRBD2 (6 bases). Per the germline V gene, CDR1 is SQVTM and CDR2 is ANQGSEA. Trimming took off 2 bases at V and 4 bases at J, with 8 bases between the two ends. This CDR3 is built from 12 residues.

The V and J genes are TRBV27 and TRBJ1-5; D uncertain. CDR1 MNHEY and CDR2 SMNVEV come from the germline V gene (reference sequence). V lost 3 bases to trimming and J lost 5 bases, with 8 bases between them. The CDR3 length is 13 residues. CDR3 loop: CASSLRVDQPQHF. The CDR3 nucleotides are TGTGCCAGCAGTTTGAGGGTAGATCAGCCCCAGCATTTT.

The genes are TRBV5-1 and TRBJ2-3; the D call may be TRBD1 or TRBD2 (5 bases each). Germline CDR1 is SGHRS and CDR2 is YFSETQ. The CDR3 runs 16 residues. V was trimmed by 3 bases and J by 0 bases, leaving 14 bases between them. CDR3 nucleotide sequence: TGCGCCAGCAGCTGGGACGGACGCTCGAGCACAGATACGCAGTATTTT. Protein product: CASSWDGRSSTDTQYF. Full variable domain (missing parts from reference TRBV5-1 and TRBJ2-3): KAGVTQTPRYLIKTRGQQVTLSCSPISGHRSVSWYQQTPGQGLQFLFEYFSETQRNKGNFPGRFSGRQFSNSRSEMNVSTLELGDSALYLCASSWDGRSSTDTQYFGPGTRLTVL.

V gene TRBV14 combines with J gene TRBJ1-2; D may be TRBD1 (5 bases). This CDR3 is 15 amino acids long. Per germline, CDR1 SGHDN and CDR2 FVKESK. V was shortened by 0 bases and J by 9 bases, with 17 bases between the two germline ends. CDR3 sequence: CASSQDQGTLGSYTF. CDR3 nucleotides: TGTGCCAGCAGCCAAGATCAAGGGACCCTGGGGAGCTACACCTTC.

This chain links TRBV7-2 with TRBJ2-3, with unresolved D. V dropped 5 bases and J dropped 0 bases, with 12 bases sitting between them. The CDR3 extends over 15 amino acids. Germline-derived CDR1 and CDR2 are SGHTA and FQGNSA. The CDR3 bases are TGTGCCAGCAGCCGCCAACGGATTAGCACAGATACGCAGTATTTT. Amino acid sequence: CASSRQRISTDTQYF.

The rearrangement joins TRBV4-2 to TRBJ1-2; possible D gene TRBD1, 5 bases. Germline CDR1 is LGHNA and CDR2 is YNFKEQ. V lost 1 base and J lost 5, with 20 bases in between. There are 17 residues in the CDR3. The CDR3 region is CASSQAPGGTKGYGYTF. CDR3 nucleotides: TGTGCCAGCAGCCAAGCCCCGGGCGGTACGAAGGGGTATGGCTACACCTTC.

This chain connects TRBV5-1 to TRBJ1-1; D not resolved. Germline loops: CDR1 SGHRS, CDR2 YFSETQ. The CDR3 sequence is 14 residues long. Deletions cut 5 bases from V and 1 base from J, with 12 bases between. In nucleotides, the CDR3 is TGCGCCAGCAGGCTAGGTCGGGGGAACACTGAAGCTTTCTTT. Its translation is CASRLGRGNTEAFF.

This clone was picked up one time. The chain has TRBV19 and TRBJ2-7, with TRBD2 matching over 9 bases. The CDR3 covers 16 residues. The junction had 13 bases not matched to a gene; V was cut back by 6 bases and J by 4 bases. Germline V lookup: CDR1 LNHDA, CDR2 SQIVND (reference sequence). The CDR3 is CASSSSSATSGYEQYF. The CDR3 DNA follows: TGTGCCAGTAGCTCCTCCTCCGCGACTAGCGGTTACGAGCAGTACTTC.

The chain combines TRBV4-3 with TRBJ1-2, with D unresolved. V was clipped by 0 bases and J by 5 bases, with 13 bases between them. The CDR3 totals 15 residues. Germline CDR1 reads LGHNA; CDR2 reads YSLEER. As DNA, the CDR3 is TGCGCCAGCAGCCAAGACTGGCCACCCCTATATGGCTACACCTTC. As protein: CASSQDWPPLYGYTF.

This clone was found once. The CDR3 reads CSVAYGSALYGYTF. The CDR3 DNA reads as TGCAGCGTTGCGTACGGCTCCGCTTTATATGGCTACACCTTC. The gene calls are TRBV29-1 and TRBJ1-2, with D hard to call. The CDR3 totals 14 residues. V lost 4 bases to trimming and J lost 5 bases, with 17 bases between them. Germline values: CDR1 SQVTM, CDR2 ANQGSEA.

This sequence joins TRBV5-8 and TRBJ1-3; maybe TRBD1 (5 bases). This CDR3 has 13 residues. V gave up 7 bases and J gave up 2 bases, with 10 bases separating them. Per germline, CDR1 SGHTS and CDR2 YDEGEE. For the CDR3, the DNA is TGTGCCAGCCGGGGACGGACTGGAAACACCATATATTTT. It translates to CASRGRTGNTIYF. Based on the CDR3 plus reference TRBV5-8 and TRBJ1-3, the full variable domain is EAGVTQSPTHLIKTRGQQATLRCSPISGHTSVYWYQQALGLGLQFLLWYDEGEERNRGNFPPRFSGRQFPNYSSELNVNALELEDSALYLCASRGRTGNTIYFGEGSWLTVV.

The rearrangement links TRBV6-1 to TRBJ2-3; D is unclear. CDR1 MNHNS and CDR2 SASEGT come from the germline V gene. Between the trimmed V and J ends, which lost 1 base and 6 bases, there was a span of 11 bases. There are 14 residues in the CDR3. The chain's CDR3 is CASSEVGVEDTQYF. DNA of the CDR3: TGTGCCAGCAGTGAAGTTGGAGTGGAGGATACGCAGTATTTT.

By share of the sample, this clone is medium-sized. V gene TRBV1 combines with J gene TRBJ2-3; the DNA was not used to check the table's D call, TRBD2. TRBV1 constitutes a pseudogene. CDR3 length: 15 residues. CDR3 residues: CTSSSNSGRADTQYF. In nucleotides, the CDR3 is TGCACCAGCAGCAGCAATAGCGGGAGGGCAGATACGCAGTATTTT.

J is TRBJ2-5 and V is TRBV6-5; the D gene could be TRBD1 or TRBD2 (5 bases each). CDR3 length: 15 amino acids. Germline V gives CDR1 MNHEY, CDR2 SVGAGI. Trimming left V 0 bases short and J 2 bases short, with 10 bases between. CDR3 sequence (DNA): TGTGCCAGCAGTTACTCGAGGGACCTACAAGAGACCCAGTACTTC. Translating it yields CASSYSRDLQETQYF.

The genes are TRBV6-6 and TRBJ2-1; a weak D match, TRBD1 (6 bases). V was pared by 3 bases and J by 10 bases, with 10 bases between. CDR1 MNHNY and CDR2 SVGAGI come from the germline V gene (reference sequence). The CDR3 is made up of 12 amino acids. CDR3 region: CASSYVRGEQFF. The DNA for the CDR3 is TGTGCCAGCAGTTATGTGAGGGGGGAGCAGTTCTTC.

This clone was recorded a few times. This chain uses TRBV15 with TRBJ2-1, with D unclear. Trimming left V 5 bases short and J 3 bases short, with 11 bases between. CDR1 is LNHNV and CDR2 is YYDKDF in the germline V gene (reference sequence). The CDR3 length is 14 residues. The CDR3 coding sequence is TGTGCCACCAGCCCCTACGGAAGCTACAATGAGCAGTTCTTC. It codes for CATSPYGSYNEQFF.

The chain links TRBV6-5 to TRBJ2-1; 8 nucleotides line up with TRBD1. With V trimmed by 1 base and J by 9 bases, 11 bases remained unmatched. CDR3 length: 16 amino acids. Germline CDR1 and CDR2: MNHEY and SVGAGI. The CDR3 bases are TGTGCCAGCAGTTACTTTTCCGGACAGGGAATCGGTGAGCAGTTCTTC. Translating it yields CASSYFSGQGIGEQFF.

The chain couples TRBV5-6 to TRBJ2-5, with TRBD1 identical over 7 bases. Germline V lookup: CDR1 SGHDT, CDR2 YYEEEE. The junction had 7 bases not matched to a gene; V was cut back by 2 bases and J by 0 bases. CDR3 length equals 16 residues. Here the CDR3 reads CASSFQGVVYQETQYF. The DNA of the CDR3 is TGTGCCAGCAGCTTCCAGGGGGTTGTGTACCAAGAGACCCAGTACTTC.

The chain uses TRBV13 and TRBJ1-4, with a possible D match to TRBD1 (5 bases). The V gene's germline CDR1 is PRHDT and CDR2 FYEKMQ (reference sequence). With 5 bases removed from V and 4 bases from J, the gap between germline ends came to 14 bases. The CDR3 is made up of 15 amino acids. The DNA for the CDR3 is TGTGCCAGCAGCCCGCGTCGGGGCATTAATGAAAAACTGTTTTTT. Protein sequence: CASSPRRGINEKLFF.

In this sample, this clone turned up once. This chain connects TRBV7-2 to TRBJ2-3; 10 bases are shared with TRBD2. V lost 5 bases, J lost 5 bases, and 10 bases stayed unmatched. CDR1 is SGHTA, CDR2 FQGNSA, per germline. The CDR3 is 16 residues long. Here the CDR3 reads CASSQTSGDWGDTQYF. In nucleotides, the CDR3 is TGTGCCAGCAGCCAAACTAGCGGGGATTGGGGAGATACGCAGTATTTT.

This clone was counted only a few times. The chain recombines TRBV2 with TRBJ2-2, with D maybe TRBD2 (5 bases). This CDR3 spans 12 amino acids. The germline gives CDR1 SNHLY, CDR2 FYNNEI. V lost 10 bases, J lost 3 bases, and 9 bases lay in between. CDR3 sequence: CATLRDTGELFF. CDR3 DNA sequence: TGTGCCACCCTGAGGGACACCGGGGAGCTGTTTTTT.

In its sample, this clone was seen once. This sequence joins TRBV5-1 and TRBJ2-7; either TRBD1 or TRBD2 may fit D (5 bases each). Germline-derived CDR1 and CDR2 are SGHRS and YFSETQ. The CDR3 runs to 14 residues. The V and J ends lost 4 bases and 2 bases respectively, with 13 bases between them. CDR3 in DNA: TGCGCCAGCAGCCCCGGGGCTGCGACCTACGAGCAGTACTTC. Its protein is CASSPGAATYEQYF. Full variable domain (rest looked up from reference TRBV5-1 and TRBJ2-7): KAGVTQTPRYLIKTRGQQVTLSCSPISGHRSVSWYQQTPGQGLQFLFEYFSETQRNKGNFPGRFSGRQFSNSRSEMNVSTLELGDSALYLCASSPGAATYEQYFGPGTRLTVT.

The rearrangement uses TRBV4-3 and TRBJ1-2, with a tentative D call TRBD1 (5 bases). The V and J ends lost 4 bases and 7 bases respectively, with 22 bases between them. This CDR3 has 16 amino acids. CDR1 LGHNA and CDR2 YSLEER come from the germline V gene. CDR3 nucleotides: TGCGCCAGCAGCCCCACCCTGTCGACAGTTCTATCTGGCTACACCTTC. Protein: CASSPTLSTVLSGYTF.